Ten or more counts support the clone carrying this T cell receptor beta chain. Its antigen is as yet unknown. In patients chosen for sequencing, flow cytometry had shown CD8+CD57+ cell expansion. Diagnosis of severe acquired aplastic anemia applied to all patients. Genomic DNA templated the TCR beta VDJ and CDR3 profiling. From the reads, TCRdb called clonotypes with MiXCR, one entry per CDR3 protein. The data contain more than 200,000 distinct CDR3 sequences, about half of them singletons. CDR1 and CDR2 (germline): SGHTS, YDEGEE. The CDR3 has 13 amino acids. V was shortened by 5 bases and J by 2 bases, with 11 bases between the two germline ends. This sample is part of a study of CD8+CD57+ T cells in acquired aplastic anemia. Notes on the study in general: Patients shared around 30 CD8+ CDR3 sequences with controls.

This chain joins TRBV5-8 and TRBJ2-7, with a weak D call TRBD1 (5 bases). The sequencing input was sorted CD4+, CD8+, or CD8+CD57+ T cells (not recorded which) from PBMCs. The TCR comes from a human donor with aplastic anemia. The CDR3 region is CASSSDRAYEQYF. For the CDR3, the DNA is TGTGCCAGCAGTTCAGACAGAGCCTACGAGCAGTACTTC.